This TCR beta chain is drawn from a study of metastatic and nonmetastatic thyroid tumors. Using MiXCR, TCRdb reanalyzed the PCR reads. Altogether some 15,000 clones are present, around 13% being singletons, with the ten largest covering less than 20%. With respect to this clone: Compared with germline, one end of the junction differs, possibly owing to a read error.

Thyroid surgery was performed in patients who had received no treatment beforehand. The germline CDR1 and CDR2 sequences are DFQATT and SNEGSKA (reference sequence). CDR3 size: 14 residues. The V and J genes are TRBV20-1 and TRBJ2-1; D is unclear. Sequencing used tumor tissue. The sequence was collected from a female donor with papillary thyroid cancer or a benign thyroid nodule (not recorded which). Some clones in this sample may be carry-over from other donors' samples. The CDR3 protein is CSASRSLPNNDQFF. CDR3 in DNA: TGCAGTGCTAGCCGGTCCCTACCCAACAATGATCAGTTCTTC.